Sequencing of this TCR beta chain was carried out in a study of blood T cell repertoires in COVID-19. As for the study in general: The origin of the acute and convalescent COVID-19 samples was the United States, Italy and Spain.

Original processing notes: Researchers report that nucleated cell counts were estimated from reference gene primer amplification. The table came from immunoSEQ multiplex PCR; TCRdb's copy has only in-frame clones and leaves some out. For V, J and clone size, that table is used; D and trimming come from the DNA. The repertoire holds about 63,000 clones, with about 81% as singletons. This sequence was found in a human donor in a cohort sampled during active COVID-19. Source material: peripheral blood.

The CDR3 coding sequence is TGTGCCAGTAGTATCGACAGGAGCAATCAGCCCCAGCATTTT. Translation gives CASSIDRSNQPQHF. The chain carries TRBV19 and TRBJ1-5, with D tentatively TRBD1 (6 bases). V lost 3 bases to trimming and J lost 1 base, with 7 bases between them. The length of the CDR3 is 14 residues. Germline V gene lookup returns CDR1 LNHDA and CDR2 SQIVND (reference sequence).